A selection of T cell receptor beta chains follows, all from one sample in a study of cytomegalovirus exposure and HLA in healthy donors. The assay was immunoSEQ multiplex PCR, and TCRdb's table has in-frame clones only and misses some. The sample contains 60,000 to 100,000 clones, about 79% of which appear only once. The sample consisted of PBMCs. These TCRs come from a male donor in good health and CMV-seropositive. Each CDR3 is given with its conserved first and last residue. The D gene is left open where the match is weak. A clone size is listed for some rows: how often the clone was seen (once, few, many), or a class if it is expanded.

>NA|TRBV27|TRBJ1-5|TRBD1|15
TGTGCCAGCAGGCGGACAGGGGGAGAGAATCAGCCCCAGCATTTT
CASRRTGGENQPQHF
>NA|TRBV19|TRBJ1-5|NA|15
TGTGCCAGTACCCGTAGTGGGTCCCGGCGGGCGCCCCAGCATTTT
CASTRSGSRRAPQHF
>NA|TRBV12-5|TRBJ2-7|TRBD2|18
TGTGCCCACTCCTCAGAGCCTGGACTAGCGGATCTCTCCTACGAGCAGTACTTC
CAHSSEPGLADLSYEQYF
>NA|TRBV28|TRBJ2-6|NA|16
TGTGCCAGCAGTTTAGGCGGGCCCTCTGGGGCCAACGTCCTGACTTTC
CASSLGGPSGANVLTF
>NA|TRBV6-1|TRBJ2-7|TRBD1|16
TGTGCCAGCAGTGATGTCGGACAGGGAAGGCTGGGCGAGCAGTACTTC
CASSDVGQGRLGEQYF
>few|TRBV27|TRBJ1-2|NA|11
TGTGCCAGCAGCCCCCAGGAGGGGAAAGACTTC
CASSPQEGKDF
>NA|TRBV28|TRBJ2-1|TRBD1|14
TGTGCCAGCAGCCCCACGACAGGGGGCAATGAGCAGTTCTTC
CASSPTTGGNEQFF
>once|TRBV7-3|TRBJ2-5|NA|17
TGTGCCAGCAGCCCAGTAGGTGGGGCGGCTTCCATTGGGACCCAGTACTTC
CASSPVGGAASIGTQYF
>NA|TRBV14|TRBJ2-7|NA|14
TGTGCCAGCAGCCTAGAGGGACACCTATACGAGCAGTACTTC
CASSLEGHLYEQYF
>once|TRBV11-2|TRBJ1-1|TRBD1|13
TGTGCCAGCAGCATACAGGGGGCGGGTGAAGCTTTCTTT
CASSIQGAGEAFF
>few|TRBV11-2|TRBJ1-2|TRBD1|14
TGTGCCAGCAGCCCAGGGGGCTCTCTAGATGGCTACACCTTC
CASSPGGSLDGYTF
>NA|TRBV6-6|TRBJ1-5|TRBD1|16
TGTGCCAGCAGTTACCGGGGACAGGGTAGCAATCAGCCCCAGCATTTT
CASSYRGQGSNQPQHF
>few|TRBV6-6|TRBJ1-3|NA|16
TGTGCCAGCAGTTACCAGAGGTTGAGCTCTGGAAACACCATATATTTT
CASSYQRLSSGNTIYF
>NA|TRBV9|TRBJ2-7|NA|14
TGTGCCAGCAGCGCCACCTGGGCCGGCTACGAGCAGTACTTC
CASSATWAGYEQYF
>NA|TRBV6-4|TRBJ2-2|TRBD2|14
TGTGCCAGCAGACTAGCGGGGGACACCGGGGAGCTGTTTTTT
CASRLAGDTGELFF
>NA|TRBV5-4|TRBJ1-2|TRBD1|18
TGTGCCAGCAGCTTGGACGGGTCAGGGGGCGTCTCTAACTATGGCTACACCTTC
CASSLDGSGGVSNYGYTF
>NA|TRBV7-2|TRBJ2-2|TRBD1|14
TGTGCCAGCAGCGTGGGACAGCACGCCGGGGAGCTGTTTTTT
CASSVGQHAGELFF
>NA|TRBV19|TRBJ1-5|NA|12
TGTGCCAGTAGAGAGAGCAATCAGCCCCAGCATTTT
CASRESNQPQHF
>NA|TRBV28|TRBJ1-4|TRBD1|15
TGTGCCAGCAGTTATAGACAGGGGCTTGAGGAAAAACTGTTTTTT
CASSYRQGLEEKLFF
>few|TRBV2|TRBJ1-1|NA|14
TGTGCCAGCAGTGGCACGTCAGGCGACACTGAAGCTTTCTTT
CASSGTSGDTEAFF
>NA|TRBV30|TRBJ1-2|NA|11
TGTGCCTGGAGTCCCCAAGTACTCTACACCTTC
CAWSPQVLYTF
>NA|TRBV27|TRBJ2-7|TRBD1|14
TGTGCCAGCAGTTACGGACAGGGCTGGGGCGAGCAGTACTTC
CASSYGQGWGEQYF
>NA|TRBV27|TRBJ2-1|TRBD2|14
TGTGCCAGCAGTTGGGGGACTACCTACAATGAGCAGTTCTTC
CASSWGTTYNEQFF
>NA|TRBV6-5|TRBJ2-1|NA|14
TGTGCCAGCAGTTACCGACACGATGGGAATGAGCAGTTCTTC
CASSYRHDGNEQFF
>NA|TRBV4-2|TRBJ1-4|NA|12
TGTGCCAGCAGCCAAGGTTGGGGGAGGATGTTTTTT
CASSQGWGRMFF
>NA|TRBV5-1|TRBJ1-3|NA|15
TGCGCCAGCAGCTTGGCCCAGGCCTCTGGAAACACCATATATTTT
CASSLAQASGNTIYF
>NA|TRBV7-2|TRBJ1-5|NA|15
TGTGCCAGCAGCTTAGATTCGGTACGGGATCAGCCCCAGCATTTT
CASSLDSVRDQPQHF
>NA|TRBV4-1|TRBJ1-3|TRBD1|15
TGCGCCAGCAGCCAAGGGACAGGGGCTGGAAACACCATATATTTT
CASSQGTGAGNTIYF
>NA|TRBV5-1|TRBJ1-1|NA|15
TGCGCCAGCAGCTTTCAGAGGGCCCAAGGCACTGAAGCTTTCTTT
CASSFQRAQGTEAFF
>NA|TRBV29-1|TRBJ2-1|TRBD1|14
TGCAGCGTTGAACCCGGACAGGGTACCCTCGAGCAGTTCTTC
CSVEPGQGTLEQFF
>few|TRBV4-1|TRBJ2-7|NA|16
TGCGCCAGCAGCCTCAATTCATTGACGGGGACCTACGAGCAGTACTTC
CASSLNSLTGTYEQYF
>NA|TRBV6-4|TRBJ2-3|TRBD2|16
TGTGCCAGCAGCGCCGGGACTAGCGGTCGCACAGATACGCAGTATTTT
CASSAGTSGRTDTQYF
>NA|TRBV7-2|TRBJ2-2|NA|14
TGTGCCAGCAGCCCGGACTGGAACACCGGGGAGCTGTTTTTT
CASSPDWNTGELFF
>NA|TRBV18|TRBJ1-1|NA|13
TGTGCCAGCTCACCACAATGGGCAAATGAAGCTTTCTTT
CASSPQWANEAFF
>NA|TRBV7-6|TRBJ2-7|NA|14
TGTGCCAGCAGCCCGTCCTTGAGCTCCTACGAGCAGTACTTC
CASSPSLSSYEQYF
>NA|TRBV19|TRBJ2-7|TRBD1|17
TGTGCCAGTAGTATGGGTTTGACAGGGAATAGTATCTACGAGCAGTACTTC
CASSMGLTGNSIYEQYF
>NA|TRBV7-6|TRBJ2-7|TRBD2|16
TGTGCCAGCAGGGACGGCGGACTAGAGGGCTCCTACGAGCAGTACTTC
CASRDGGLEGSYEQYF
>NA|TRBV20-1|TRBJ2-1|NA|10
TGCAGTGCCACGCTATCTTTTCCGTTCTTC
CSATLSFPFF
>NA|TRBV19|TRBJ1-1|NA|18
TGTGCCAGTAGTATAAACCCCGGGCAGGGCTACTACTACGCTGAAGCTTTCTTT
CASSINPGQGYYYAEAFF
>NA|TRBV30|TRBJ1-5|NA|14
TGTGCCTGGAGTGTTCGTTTAAAGGGGCAGCCCCAGCATTTT
CAWSVRLKGQPQHF
>NA|TRBV19|TRBJ1-2|TRBD1|13
TGTGCCAGTGCAGGGACAGTCTTCTATGGCTACACCTTC
CASAGTVFYGYTF
>NA|TRBV11-2|TRBJ1-6|NA|15
TGTGCCAGCAGCTTAGTCCAGGGGAGCAATTCACCCCTCCACTTT
CASSLVQGSNSPLHF